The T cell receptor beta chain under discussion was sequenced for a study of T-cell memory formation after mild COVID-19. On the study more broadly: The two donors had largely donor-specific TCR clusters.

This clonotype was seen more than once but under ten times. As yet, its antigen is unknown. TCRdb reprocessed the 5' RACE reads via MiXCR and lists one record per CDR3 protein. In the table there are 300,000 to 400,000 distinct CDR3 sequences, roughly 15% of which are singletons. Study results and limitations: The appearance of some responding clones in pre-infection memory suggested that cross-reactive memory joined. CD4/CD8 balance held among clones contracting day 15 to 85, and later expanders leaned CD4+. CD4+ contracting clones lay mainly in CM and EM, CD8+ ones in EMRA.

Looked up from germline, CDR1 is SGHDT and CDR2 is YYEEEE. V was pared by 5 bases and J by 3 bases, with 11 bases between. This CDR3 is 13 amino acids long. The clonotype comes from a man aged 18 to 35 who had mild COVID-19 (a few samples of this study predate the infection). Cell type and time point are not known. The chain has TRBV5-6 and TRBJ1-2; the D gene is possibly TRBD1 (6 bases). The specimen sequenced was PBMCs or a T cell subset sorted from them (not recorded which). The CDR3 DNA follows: TGTGCCAGCAGTCAACAGGGTTACTATGGCTACACCTTC. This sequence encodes CASSQQGYYGYTF.